Following are 6 T cell receptor beta chains from one sample sequenced in a study of blood T cell repertoires in COVID-19. Repertoires were generated with immunoSEQ multiplex PCR, while TCRdb's copy carries only in-frame clones and drops some. The data show approximately 100,000 clones, with over 70% seen just once and approximately 0.9% held by the top ten. Material for sequencing was peripheral blood. Source of these receptors: a human donor with acute or convalescent COVID-19. The donor label of this sample is uncertain.

The chain couples TRBV11-2 to TRBJ2-1; 7 nucleotides agree with TRBD1. Germline CDR1 is SGHAT and CDR2 is FQNNGV. V trimming: 5 bases; J trimming: 0 bases; junction bases outside the gene matches: 7. This CDR3 contains 16 residues. CDR3 coding DNA: TGTGCCAGCAGCCCACAAGCAGGGGGCTCCTACAATGAGCAGTTCTTC. Translation: CASSPQAGGSYNEQFF. Full variable domain (outside the CDR3, taken from reference TRBV11-2 and TRBJ2-1): EAGVAQSPRYKIIEKRQSVAFWCNPISGHATLYWYQQILGQGPKLLIQFQNNGVVDDSQLPKDRFSAERLKGVDSTLKIQPAKLEDSAVYLCASSPQAGGSYNEQFFGPGTRLTVL.

This clone was recorded many times. The sample has other DNA sequences that encode this CDR3 too. V and J are TRBV6-5 and TRBJ2-2; 7 bases fit TRBD1. The V segment lost 6 bases and the J segment 5 bases; nucleotides outside the gene matches: 3. Germline lookup yields CDR1 MNHEY and CDR2 SVGAGI. The CDR3 length is 13 residues. CDR3 nucleotides: TGTGCCAGCAGAACGACAGGGACCGGGGAGCTGTTTTTT. It translates to CASRTTGTGELFF.

CDR3: CASSRDQGYGGYTF. CDR3 nucleotide sequence: TGTGCCAGTAGTAGAGACCAGGGCTACGGTGGCTACACCTTC. The gene calls are TRBV19 and TRBJ1-2; tentative D call: TRBD1 (5 bases). Trimming took off 4 bases at V and 7 bases at J, with 16 bases between the two ends. Per the germline V gene, CDR1 is LNHDA and CDR2 is SQIVND (reference sequence). The CDR3 runs to 14 residues. The complete variable domain, with remaining parts taken from reference TRBV19 and TRBJ1-2, reads DGGITQSPKYLFRKEGQNVTLSCEQNLNHDAMYWYRQDPGQGLRLIYYSQIVNDFQKGDIAEGYSVSREKKESFPLTVTSAQKNPTAFYLCASSRDQGYGGYTFGSGTRLTVV.

In this sample, this clone turned up once. The chain couples TRBV6-6 to TRBJ2-7, with 9 bases fitting TRBD1. The CDR3 sequence is 16 residues long. The germline V gene has CDR1 MNHNY and CDR2 SVGAGI (reference sequence). V was pared by 6 bases and J by 4 bases, with 13 bases of the junction left unmatched. CDR3 amino acids: CASSLSRGTGIYEQYV. The CDR3 DNA reads as TGTGCCAGCAGCCTGAGCAGAGGGACAGGGATTTACGAGCAGTACGTC.

The rearrangement joins TRBV5-1 to TRBJ1-1; a weak D match, TRBD1 (5 bases). The V end was cut by 0 bases, the J end by 6 bases, with 18 bases between. CDR1 and CDR2 from the germline V gene are SGHRS and YFSETQ. The CDR3 is made up of 16 amino acids. The DNA of the CDR3 is TGCGCCAGCAGCTTGGACTTGCTTCGCGGCAGGGCTGAAGCTTTCTTT. Translation: CASSLDLLRGRAEAFF.

This clone was counted a few times. V is TRBV6-1 and J is TRBJ1-5; TRBD1 might be the D (6 bases). Trimming took 2 bases from V and 7 from J, leaving 12 bases between them. Germline values: CDR1 MNHNS, CDR2 SASEGT. CDR3 length: 14 residues. CDR3 bases: TGTGCCAGCAGTGAACGGGGGGGCGGGCAGCCCCAGCATTTT. Translated, it gives CASSERGGGQPQHF.